This TCR beta chain emerged from a study of shared clonotypes between healthy human individuals. The naive CD8 fraction comprised CD45RO-negative cells positively selected for CCR7 and excluded terminally differentiated effector memory CD45RA+ cells. Study findings and constraints: Sharing across four donors was seen in 4% to 6.5% of naive CD4 clonotypes.

Trimming took 3 bases from V and 6 from J, leaving 21 bases between them. The CDR3 covers 16 residues. In germline, CDR1 is MGHRA, CDR2 YSYEKL. Details on this clone: Its cognate antigen is unknown.

This table comes from immunoSEQ multiplex PCR, and its TCRdb copy is limited to in-frame clones, with some not included. The sample shows around 2,000,000 clones, approximately 94% of them seen only once. The chain employs TRBV4-1 and TRBJ2-7; perhaps TRBD2 as D (7 bases). Material: naive CD8+ T cells sorted from blood. The TCR was taken from a man younger than 35 in good health. The CDR3 spells CASSHPKVGGAGEQYF. The CDR3 DNA sequence: TGCGCCAGCAGCCACCCCAAGGTGGGGGGGGCGGGCGAGCAGTACTTC.